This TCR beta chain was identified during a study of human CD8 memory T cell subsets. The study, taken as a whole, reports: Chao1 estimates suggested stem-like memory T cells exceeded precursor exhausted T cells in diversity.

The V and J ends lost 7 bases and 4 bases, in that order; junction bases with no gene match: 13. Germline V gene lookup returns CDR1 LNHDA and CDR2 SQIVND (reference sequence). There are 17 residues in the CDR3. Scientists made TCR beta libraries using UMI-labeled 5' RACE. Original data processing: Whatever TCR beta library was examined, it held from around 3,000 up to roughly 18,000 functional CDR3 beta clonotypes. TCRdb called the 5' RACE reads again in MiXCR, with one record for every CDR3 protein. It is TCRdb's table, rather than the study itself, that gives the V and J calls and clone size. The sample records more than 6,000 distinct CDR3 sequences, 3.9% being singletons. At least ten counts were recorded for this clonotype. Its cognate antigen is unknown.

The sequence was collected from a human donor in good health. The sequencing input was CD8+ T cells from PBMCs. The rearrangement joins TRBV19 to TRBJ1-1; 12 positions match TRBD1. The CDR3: CASTEGQGAAWGTEAFF. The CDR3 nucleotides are TGTGCCAGTACCGAGGGACAGGGGGCCGCCTGGGGCACTGAAGCTTTCTTT.